This is a list of T cell receptor beta chains from one sample in a study of blood T cell repertoires in COVID-19. Assay used: immunoSEQ multiplex PCR; TCRdb lists only in-frame clones, some missing. The table records about 210,000 clones, roughly 94% of them present only once. Sequences were obtained from peripheral blood. All receptors derive from a man younger than 40 with acute or convalescent COVID-19. Both conserved end residues are trimmed from each CDR3. Each record gives: J gene, clone size, V gene, CDR3 protein. Size tells how often a clone was seen (once, few, many) or the class of an expanded clone, and some rows leave it out.

j_call: TRBJ1-3
clone_size: -
v_call: TRBV4-1
cdr3_aa: ASSRDPGQGSGNTIY

j_call: TRBJ2-7
clone_size: -
v_call: TRBV28
cdr3_aa: ASRGTGWDEQY

j_call: TRBJ1-5
clone_size: -
v_call: TRBV7-4
cdr3_aa: ATTGPGFNQPQH

j_call: TRBJ1-5
clone_size: -
v_call: TRBV7-2
cdr3_aa: ASSFGEQPQH

j_call: TRBJ2-7
clone_size: once
v_call: TRBV7-2
cdr3_aa: ASSIHRGEQY

j_call: TRBJ2-7
clone_size: -
v_call: TRBV19
cdr3_aa: ASSIGQGRAYEQY

j_call: TRBJ2-1
clone_size: -
v_call: TRBV7-9
cdr3_aa: ASRSGRDNEQF

j_call: TRBJ1-1
clone_size: -
v_call: TRBV5-4
cdr3_aa: ASSFKVRGWGNTEAF

j_call: TRBJ2-5
clone_size: -
v_call: TRBV4-2
cdr3_aa: ASSQGQDVKTQY

j_call: TRBJ1-4
clone_size: -
v_call: TRBV11-2
cdr3_aa: ASSQTQGNEKLF

j_call: TRBJ1-1
clone_size: -
v_call: TRBV5-1
cdr3_aa: ASSLREGQGTEAF

j_call: TRBJ2-7
clone_size: -
v_call: TRBV19
cdr3_aa: ASSIQGSYEQY

j_call: TRBJ2-1
clone_size: -
v_call: TRBV28
cdr3_aa: ASSSGYTQGYNEQF

j_call: TRBJ2-7
clone_size: -
v_call: TRBV5-1
cdr3_aa: ASSRTGTGASYEQY

j_call: TRBJ2-5
clone_size: -
v_call: TRBV10-3
cdr3_aa: AIRGGGAPETQY

j_call: TRBJ2-3
clone_size: -
v_call: TRBV7-8
cdr3_aa: ASSRQDTDTQY

j_call: TRBJ2-1
clone_size: -
v_call: TRBV14
cdr3_aa: ASSHRTGYNEQF

j_call: TRBJ2-3
clone_size: -
v_call: TRBV30
cdr3_aa: AWDRDPQY

j_call: TRBJ2-3
clone_size: -
v_call: TRBV28
cdr3_aa: ASSSGRTSSDTQY

j_call: TRBJ2-3
clone_size: -
v_call: TRBV18
cdr3_aa: ASSATGFPDTQY

j_call: TRBJ1-2
clone_size: -
v_call: TRBV7-9
cdr3_aa: ASSQHGTGYGYT

j_call: TRBJ2-7
clone_size: -
v_call: TRBV7-2
cdr3_aa: ASSLPRTSGTYEQY

j_call: TRBJ1-6
clone_size: -
v_call: TRBV28
cdr3_aa: ASSFPVVRGSDSYNSPLH

j_call: TRBJ2-5
clone_size: -
v_call: TRBV7-2
cdr3_aa: ASIQLAGVGETQY

j_call: TRBJ1-6
clone_size: -
v_call: TRBV30
cdr3_aa: AWSREGNSPLH

j_call: TRBJ2-3
clone_size: -
v_call: TRBV18
cdr3_aa: ASSASGRYNYTQY

j_call: TRBJ2-1
clone_size: -
v_call: TRBV20-1
cdr3_aa: SASFSGFGNEQF

j_call: TRBJ1-3
clone_size: -
v_call: TRBV3-1/TRBV3-2
cdr3_aa: ASSQMASAGNTIY

j_call: TRBJ2-7
clone_size: -
v_call: TRBV6-5
cdr3_aa: ATLSPGLSEQY

j_call: TRBJ2-1
clone_size: -
v_call: TRBV29-1
cdr3_aa: SIKHVDEQF

j_call: TRBJ2-5
clone_size: once
v_call: TRBV29-1
cdr3_aa: SVSGTGDSETQY

j_call: TRBJ1-5
clone_size: -
v_call: TRBV4-2
cdr3_aa: ASSPGQGSYQPQH

j_call: TRBJ1-2
clone_size: -
v_call: TRBV27
cdr3_aa: ASRPGHRGHGYT

j_call: TRBJ1-2
clone_size: -
v_call: TRBV13
cdr3_aa: ASSRRGRSSGYGYT

j_call: TRBJ2-7
clone_size: -
v_call: TRBV5-4
cdr3_aa: ASSLGGQGIYEQY

j_call: TRBJ2-2
clone_size: -
v_call: TRBV3-1/TRBV3-2
cdr3_aa: ASSRVGTGNRGELF

j_call: TRBJ1-5
clone_size: -
v_call: TRBV30
cdr3_aa: AWSVRSGGGNQPQH

j_call: TRBJ1-2
clone_size: -
v_call: TRBV5-1
cdr3_aa: ASSVEPGGSSGYT

j_call: TRBJ1-2
clone_size: -
v_call: TRBV28
cdr3_aa: ASSYVRLADGYT

j_call: TRBJ1-6
clone_size: once
v_call: TRBV27
cdr3_aa: ASSFKGHGYNSPLH

j_call: TRBJ2-7
clone_size: -
v_call: TRBV5-8
cdr3_aa: ASSLSGRLSSYEQY

j_call: TRBJ1-1
clone_size: -
v_call: TRBV4-1
cdr3_aa: ASSQVGTVEAF

j_call: TRBJ1-2
clone_size: -
v_call: TRBV19
cdr3_aa: ASSRQGNAGYT

j_call: TRBJ1-6
clone_size: -
v_call: TRBV18
cdr3_aa: ASSPGLNSPLH

j_call: TRBJ2-7
clone_size: few
v_call: TRBV6-5
cdr3_aa: ASSYSRDRVSYEQY